A single sample is the source of the 9 T cell receptor beta chains below, sequenced in a study of blood T cells in healthy people across ages. It was with a sample-barcoded 5' primer and a J-beta primer mix that a second PCR of roughly 7 to 12 cycles was run. MiXCR was run by TCRdb on the 5' RACE reads, yielding one entry per CDR3 protein. The profile shows about 1.4 million distinct CDR3 sequences, around 55% of them singletons. The sample comprised blood. These receptors were taken from a man between 18 and 29 years old in good health.

This rearrangement joins TRBV4-1 to TRBJ2-2, with D uncertain. The CDR3 loop spans 15 amino acids. Trimming left V 0 bases short and J 6 bases short, with 11 bases between. Looked up from germline, CDR1 is MGHRA and CDR2 is YSYEKL. Here the CDR3 DNA reads TGCGCCAGCAGCCAAGAGGGAATCTTACCCGGGGAGCTGTTTTTT. It yields the protein CASSQEGILPGELFF.

The rearrangement links TRBV15 to TRBJ2-1; 12 bases are shared with TRBD1. This CDR3 has 14 amino acids. In germline, CDR1 is LNHNV, CDR2 YYDKDF (reference sequence). Trimming took 7 bases from V and 7 from J; bases not matched to a gene: 5. In DNA form, the CDR3 reads TGTGCCACCAACCGGGACAGGGGGCTTAATGAGCAGTTCTTC. Translated: CATNRDRGLNEQFF.

V and J are TRBV5-1 and TRBJ2-3, with a weak D call TRBD1 (6 bases). Germline CDR1 and CDR2: SGHRS and YFSETQ. The CDR3 has 16 residues. V lost 0 bases to trimming and J lost 3 bases, with 14 bases between them. CDR3 in DNA: TGCGCCAGCAGCTTGGCGAGAGGACAGTTAACAGATACGCAGTATTTT. The encoded protein is CASSLARGQLTDTQYF. Based on the CDR3 plus reference TRBV5-1 and TRBJ2-3, the full variable domain is KAGVTQTPRYLIKTRGQQVTLSCSPISGHRSVSWYQQTPGQGLQFLFEYFSETQRNKGNFPGRFSGRQFSNSRSEMNVSTLELGDSALYLCASSLARGQLTDTQYFGPGTRLTVL.

The rearrangement links TRBV10-3 to TRBJ1-1; 9 bases align to TRBD1. The CDR3 has 18 residues. CDR1 is ENHRY and CDR2 is SYGVKD in the germline V gene. V trimming: 4 bases; J trimming: 3 bases; junction bases outside the gene matches: 15. The CDR3 DNA reads TGTGCCATCAGTGTGTCGGGACAGGGCCTTTTGACGGACACTGAAGCTTTCTTT. This encodes CAISVSGQGLLTDTEAFF.

The CDR3 region has the DNA TGTGCCAGCAGCTTAGGGCAGGGGAGGGATCAGCCCCAGCATTTT. Its protein is CASSLGQGRDQPQHF. This chain uses TRBV7-9 with TRBJ1-5; D may be TRBD1 (6 bases). The CDR3 consists of 15 residues. CDR1 and CDR2 (germline): SEHNR, FQNEAQ (reference sequence). Deletions cut 1 base from V and 5 bases from J, with 12 bases between.

This clonotype was counted a few times. The CDR3 loop reads CAISQTDYEQYF. CDR3 nucleotide sequence: TGTGCCATCAGCCAGACAGACTACGAGCAGTACTTC. The chain uses TRBV10-3 and TRBJ2-7; D perhaps matches TRBD1 (5 bases). Germline CDR1 reads ENHRY; CDR2 reads SYGVKD. The CDR3 is 12 residues long. V lost 6 bases and J 3 bases, leaving 9 bases between the germline ends.

This clonotype was found a few times. This rearrangement joins TRBV4-1 to TRBJ1-5; 11 nucleotides align to TRBD1. Germline lookup yields CDR1 MGHRA and CDR2 YSYEKL. Trimming cost V 2 bases and J 4 bases; bases outside gene matches: 10. The CDR3 is 18 amino acids. The CDR3 reads CASSQNILGTGGNQPQHF. Here the CDR3 DNA reads TGCGCCAGCAGCCAAAACATCCTCGGGACAGGGGGGAATCAGCCCCAGCATTTT.

The chain couples TRBV12-3 or TRBV12-4 to TRBJ1-1, with 8 bases fitting TRBD1. V shed 3 bases, J shed 1 base, and the junction held 1 base outside the gene matches. This CDR3 region has 14 residues. In DNA, the CDR3 is TGTGCCAGCAGTTTCGGGACAGGGAACACTGAAGCTTTCTTT. Its protein is CASSFGTGNTEAFF.

On this clonotype itself: A junction boundary mismatches the germline segment, possibly from a read error. The chain employs TRBV20-1 and TRBJ2-4; possible D gene TRBD1, 6 bases. Gene TRBJ2-5 matches the end of the DNA better, so the J call may be wrong. The CDR3 sequence is 14 residues long. The germline gives CDR1 DFQATT, CDR2 SNEGSKA (reference sequence). CDR3 in DNA: TGCAGTGCCAGAGAGTCGACAGGACAAGAGACCCAGTACTTC. Protein sequence: CSARESTGQETQYF.